The entry that follows covers one TCR beta chain sequence. Its antigen remains unknown. The data stem from a study of CXCR3-negative and CXCR3-positive naive CD8 T cells. UMI-tagged TRB cDNA libraries were built via 5' RACE. After re-calling the 5' RACE reads, TCRdb lists one entry per CDR3 protein, DNA absent. Here the sample table reports 100,000 to 150,000 distinct CDR3 sequences. A CD45RO-CCR7+CD27+CD95- profile was what naive CD8+ T cells displayed. Per the germline V gene, CDR1 is MDHEN and CDR2 is SYDVKM. The CDR3 spans 19 residues. The study, taken as a whole, reports: Diversity ran similarly high across both naive subsets but far lower in memory CD8+ cells. When CXCR3-positive naive cells were set against CXCR3-negative naive cells, the former had more hydrophobic TRB CDR3s.

The gene calls are TRBV28 and TRBJ2-3; TCRdb's D call of TRBD2 is untestable without DNA. This TCR derives from a human donor in good health. Some clones in this sample may be carry-over from other donors' samples. Sequenced sample: naive CXCR3- CD8+ T cells from blood. The subset: CD45RO-CCR7+CD27+CD95- naive CD8+ T cells lacking CXCR3 (TNR3-). CDR3 protein: CASSTSGLAGEGGTDTQYF.